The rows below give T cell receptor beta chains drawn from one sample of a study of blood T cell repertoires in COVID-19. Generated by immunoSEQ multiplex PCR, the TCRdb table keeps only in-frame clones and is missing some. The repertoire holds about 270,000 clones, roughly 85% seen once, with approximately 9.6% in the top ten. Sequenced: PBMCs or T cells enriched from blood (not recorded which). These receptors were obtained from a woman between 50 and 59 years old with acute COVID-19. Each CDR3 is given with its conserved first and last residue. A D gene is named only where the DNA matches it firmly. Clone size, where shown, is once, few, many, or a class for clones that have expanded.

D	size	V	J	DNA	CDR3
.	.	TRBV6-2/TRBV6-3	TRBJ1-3	TGTGCCAGCAGCCCTGCGCGGGGGCGGACTGGAAACACCATATATTTT	CASSPARGRTGNTIYF
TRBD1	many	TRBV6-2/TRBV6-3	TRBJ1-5	TGTGCCAGCAGTTACTCCAGGGGGCGTTTTCAGCCCCAGCATTTT	CASSYSRGRFQPQHF
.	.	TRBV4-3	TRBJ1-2	TGCGCCAGCAGCCAAGAGGCTCGGGGAAGGGATGGCTACACCTTC	CASSQEARGRDGYTF
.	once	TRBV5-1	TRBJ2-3	TGCGCCAGCACCGTAGCGGTCACAGATACGCAGTATTTT	CASTVAVTDTQYF
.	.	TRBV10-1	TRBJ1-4	TGCGCCAGCAGTGGGGTCGACAACCAAAAACTGTTTTTT	CASSGVDNQKLFF
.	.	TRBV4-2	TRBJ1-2	TGTGCCAGCAGCCAAGATTTCAGTCAAGTCTATGGCTACACCTTC	CASSQDFSQVYGYTF
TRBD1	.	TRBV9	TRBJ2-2	TGTGCCAGCAGCGTAGATATTAGGGGACAGGGGGTGTCCGGGGAGCTGTTTTTT	CASSVDIRGQGVSGELFF
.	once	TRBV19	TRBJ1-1	TGTGCCAGTAGTATAGGGGGGCGGAACACTGAAGCTTTCTTT	CASSIGGRNTEAFF
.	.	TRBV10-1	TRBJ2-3	TGCGCCAGCAGTGAGCCGGGGGGCCGCGACGCAGATACGCAGTATTTT	CASSEPGGRDADTQYF
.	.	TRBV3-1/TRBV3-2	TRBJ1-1	TGTGCCAGCAGCCGAGAAGCGTGGACAGTCTCAGTCTTT	CASSREAWTVSVF